These 21 T cell receptor beta chains share one sample of origin, sequenced in a study of T cell repertoires in cytomegalovirus infection. MiXCR, run by TCRdb on the reads, gives a single entry per CDR3 protein. The table lists about 180,000 distinct CDR3 sequences, 13% to 15% of them singletons. Material: PBMCs. The receptor set was obtained from a human donor in good health (CMV status not recorded). Some clones in this sample may be carry-over from other donors' samples.

The chain couples TRBV19 to TRBJ2-7; TRBD1 or TRBD2 may be the D gene (5 bases each). The CDR3 loop spans 13 amino acids. The V gene lost 6 bases and the J gene lost 4 bases, with 13 bases spanning the gap. Germline assignment: CDR1 LNHDA and CDR2 SQIVND (reference sequence). The CDR3 DNA follows: TGTGCCAGTAGCCGTGGGACGGGGTACGAGCAGTACTTC. Amino acid sequence: CASSRGTGYEQYF.

This chain joins TRBV15 and TRBJ2-1, with TRBD2 matching over 10 bases. Losses at the gene ends were 2 bases for V and 8 bases for J; bases not matched to a gene: 9. Germline CDR1 is LNHNV and CDR2 is YYDKDF (reference sequence). The CDR3 loop spans 16 amino acids. The CDR3 coding sequence is TGTGCCACCAGCAGAACCCTAGCGGGAGTTACGGATGAGCAGTTCTTC. Encoded protein: CATSRTLAGVTDEQFF.

The chain has TRBV7-4 and TRBJ1-5; D remains ambiguous. Trimming took off 7 bases at V and 5 bases at J, with 9 bases between the two ends. Germline CDR1 is SGHVT and CDR2 is SQSDAQ. The CDR3 contains 12 residues. CDR3 coding DNA: TGTGCCAGCACTCAGCAAGATCAGCCCCAGCATTTT. This codes for CASTQQDQPQHF.

This clonotype was recorded at least ten times. The chain links TRBV28 to TRBJ2-7, with D possibly being TRBD2 (7 bases). CDR3 length: 12 residues. Germline V gives CDR1 MDHEN, CDR2 SYDVKM. Trimming removed 10 bases at V and 5 bases at J, with 15 bases between. The CDR3 spells CATRAGAHEQYF. DNA for the CDR3: TGTGCCACTCGGGCGGGGGCCCACGAGCAGTACTTC.

The J gene is TRBJ2-7, the V gene TRBV6-1, with 10 bases matching TRBD2. CDR3 length equals 14 residues. The ends lost 6 bases at V and 6 bases at J; junction bases unmatched: 8. Germline V lookup: CDR1 MNHNS, CDR2 SASEGT. Here the CDR3 DNA reads TGTGCCAGCAGCCCGAGCGGGGGGGCCTTCGAGCAGTACTTC. Its protein is CASSPSGGAFEQYF.

The chain combines TRBV5-4 with TRBJ2-3, with a tentative D call TRBD2 (6 bases). Deletions cut 4 bases from V and 4 bases from J, with 13 bases between. The germline CDR1 and CDR2 sequences are SGHNT and YYREEE (reference sequence). The CDR3 loop spans 14 amino acids. The CDR3 DNA reads as TGTGCCAGCAGCCCGGGAGTCCCCGCAGATACGCAGTATTTT. Translating gives CASSPGVPADTQYF.

This rearrangement joins TRBV5-1 to TRBJ1-5; tentative D call: TRBD1 (6 bases). V was clipped by 0 bases and J by 7 bases, with 14 bases between them. Germline CDR1 is SGHRS and CDR2 is YFSETQ. The length of the CDR3 is 15 residues. The CDR3 sequence is CASSLVGAGDQPQHF. The CDR3, as DNA: TGCGCCAGCAGCTTGGTGGGGGCAGGGGACCAGCCCCAGCATTTT.

This clonotype was counted once. The V and J genes are TRBV16 and TRBJ1-1; 9 nucleotides align to TRBD1. Looked up from germline, CDR1 is KGHSY and CDR2 is FQNENV. The CDR3 contains 15 residues. V shed 2 bases and J 4 bases; nucleotides not matched to a gene: 5. CDR3 nucleotide sequence: TGTGCCAGCAGCCAAATCGGACAGGGGAGCACTGAAGCTTTCTTT. It specifies CASSQIGQGSTEAFF.

The chain joins TRBV7-9 to TRBJ2-3; weak D call: TRBD2 (5 bases). Deletions cut 5 bases from V and 1 base from J, with 13 bases between. The CDR3 has 15 residues. CDR1 is SEHNR, CDR2 FQNEAQ, per germline (reference sequence). In DNA, the CDR3 is TGTGCCAGCAGCCGCGCCAGCGGAGGCACAGATACGCAGTATTTT. Amino acid sequence: CASSRASGGTDTQYF.

This clonotype was picked up a small number of times. V is TRBV18 and J is TRBJ1-2; no clear D gene. Trimming stripped 2 bases from V and 8 bases from J, with 18 bases between. The CDR3 consists of 15 residues. CDR1 KGHSH and CDR2 LQKENI come from the germline V gene. The CDR3 protein is CASSPSDLMDRGYTF. For the CDR3, the DNA is TGTGCCAGCTCACCATCGGATCTTATGGATCGCGGCTACACCTTC.

The chain couples TRBV11-3 to TRBJ2-2; D perhaps matches TRBD1 (6 bases). Germline CDR1 reads SGHNT; CDR2 reads YENEEA. V was shortened by 4 bases and J by 4 bases, with 10 bases between the two germline ends. CDR3 size: 14 residues. As DNA, the CDR3 is TGTGCCAGCAGCTCCGGGACACTCACCGGGGAGCTGTTTTTT. This codes for CASSSGTLTGELFF.

V usage is TRBV29-1 and J usage is TRBJ2-3, with 7 positions matching TRBD2. CDR1 is SQVTM and CDR2 is ANQGSEA in the germline V gene. Losses at the gene ends were 7 bases for V and 7 bases for J; bases not matched to a gene: 8. The CDR3 consists of 12 residues. The CDR3 is CSADTGGNTQYF. Written as DNA, the CDR3 is TGCAGCGCCGACACGGGGGGAAATACGCAGTATTTT.

This clonotype was observed a handful of times. This chain connects TRBV28 to TRBJ2-3; D unresolved. Trimming took 3 bases from V and 2 from J, leaving 12 bases between them. The CDR3 is made up of 15 amino acids. Germline loops: CDR1 MDHEN, CDR2 SYDVKM. CDR3 in amino acids: CASSFSDDPTDTQYF. As DNA, the CDR3 is TGTGCCAGCAGTTTTTCGGACGACCCCACAGATACGCAGTATTTT.

There are many counts of this clonotype. CDR3 sequence (DNA): TGTGCCAGCAAAATTTACAGGGGGAATGAGCAGTTCTTC. This gives the protein CASKIYRGNEQFF. The chain employs TRBV7-2 and TRBJ2-1, with 8 nucleotides matching TRBD1. Germline V gene lookup returns CDR1 SGHTA and CDR2 FQGNSA. The V and J ends lost 7 bases and 7 bases, in that order; junction bases with no gene match: 6. The CDR3 sequence is 13 residues long.

This clonotype was recorded only once. A much larger clone lies one base from this, so it may be a read error. Without the conserved terminal phenylalanine or tryptophan, this CDR3 likely stems from a read error. The chain links TRBV28 to TRBJ1-3; D perhaps matches TRBD1 (6 bases). Between the trimmed V and J ends, which lost 2 bases and 1 base, there was a span of 6 bases. The CDR3 consists of 14 residues. The V gene's germline CDR1 is MDHEN and CDR2 SYDVKM. The CDR3, as DNA: TGTGCCAGCAGTTTAGGACAGTCTGGAAACACCATATATCTT. Residues: CASSLGQSGNTIYL.

V usage is TRBV20-1 and J usage is TRBJ1-1, with D maybe TRBD1 (6 bases). Germline CDR1 reads DFQATT; CDR2 reads SNEGSKA (reference sequence). Deletions cut 1 base from V and 1 base from J, with 10 bases between. The length of the CDR3 is 14 residues. CDR3 bases: TGCAGTGCTAGAGCAGGGGCGACGAACACTGAAGCTTTCTTT. Protein product: CSARAGATNTEAFF.

This clonotype was counted many times. The rearrangement joins TRBV10-3 to TRBJ2-1, with 7 bases that match TRBD2. The CDR3 consists of 14 residues. Germline values: CDR1 ENHRY, CDR2 SYGVKD. The V segment lost 6 bases and the J segment 6 bases; nucleotides outside the gene matches: 8. The CDR3 region is CAISLGGGPNEQFF. DNA of the CDR3: TGTGCCATCAGCCTCGGGGGAGGGCCCAATGAGCAGTTCTTC.

This clonotype was recorded at least ten times. The rearrangement links TRBV19 to TRBJ2-7; possibly TRBD1 for D (6 bases). V dropped 0 bases and J dropped 2 bases, with 8 bases sitting between them. Germline V gene lookup returns CDR1 LNHDA and CDR2 SQIVND (reference sequence). The CDR3 spans 14 residues. CDR3 in amino acids: CASSIETGPYEQYF. The CDR3 coding sequence is TGTGCCAGTAGTATAGAAACAGGGCCCTACGAGCAGTACTTC.

This clonotype was seen at least ten times. The chain joins TRBV7-2 to TRBJ1-1; maybe TRBD1 (5 bases). This CDR3 has 14 residues. V lost 6 bases and J lost 6, with 17 bases in between. Germline CDR1 reads SGHTA; CDR2 reads FQGNSA. CDR3 DNA sequence: TGTGCCAGCAGTCTAAACGGGGCCAGGGCTGAAGCTTTCTTT. Protein product: CASSLNGARAEAFF.

The gene calls are TRBV6-2 or TRBV6-3 and TRBJ2-3; 11 bases are a match to TRBD2. This CDR3 comprises 18 residues. Trimming removed 2 bases from V and 0 bases from J; junction bases left unmatched: 7. CDR1 and CDR2 from the germline V gene are MNHEY and SVGEGT. CDR3 sequence: CASSYQPGTSGSTDTQYF. In DNA, the CDR3 is TGTGCCAGCAGTTACCAGCCAGGGACTAGCGGTAGCACAGATACGCAGTATTTT.

This clonotype showed up just a few times. The genes are TRBV4-1 and TRBJ2-7, with D unresolved. In germline, CDR1 is MGHRA, CDR2 YSYEKL. This CDR3 region has 13 residues. V was shortened by 1 base and J by 2 bases, with 6 bases between the two germline ends. CDR3 DNA: TGCGCCAGCAGCCAAGCGCAGGCCTACGAGCAGTACTTC. Translating gives CASSQAQAYEQYF.